The 23 T cell receptor beta chains reported below all come from one sample, sequenced in a study of somatic mutations in cytotoxic T cells in rheumatoid arthritis (dated by TCRdb to the late 2010s). The library came from the immunoSEQ multiplex PCR assay. The immuneACCESS repertoire file appears here via TCRdb, limited to in-frame rearrangements. These files lack a portion of the clones; in checked studies, under half of the deficit traces to unresolved V genes, and the cause of the others is not known. The sample table holds 18,000 or so clones, of which around 68% were seen once. In total, the top ten clones hold approximately 5% of the sample. The material sequenced was CD8+ T cells sorted from blood. These receptors were taken from a man aged 60 to 69 in good health.

The CDR3 DNA is TGTGCCAGCAGCTTGGACAGGAGACTCAATGAGCAGTTCTTC. Translation gives CASSLDRRLNEQFF. The chain combines TRBV7-3 with TRBJ2-1, with TRBD1 matching 7 bases. CDR3 length: 14 amino acids. V dropped 3 bases and J dropped 6; count of bases not matched to a gene: 5. Per the germline V gene, CDR1 is SGHTA and CDR2 is FQGTGA. The whole variable domain, remainder taken from reference TRBV7-3 and TRBJ2-1, is GAGVSQTPSNKVTEKGKYVELRCDPISGHTALYWYRQSLGQGPEFLIYFQGTGAADDSGLPNDRFFAVRPEGSVSTLKIQRTERGDSAVYLCASSLDRRLNEQFFGPGTRLTVL.

The chain uses TRBV5-4 and TRBJ2-1; TRBD2 matches at 9 bases. This CDR3 comprises 19 residues. Germline CDR1 SGHNT, CDR2 YYREEE (reference sequence). Losses at the gene ends were 0 bases for V and 5 bases for J; bases not matched to a gene: 15. CDR3 amino acids: CASSLAPSGAPSWDNEQFF. The CDR3 DNA is TGTGCCAGCAGCTTGGCGCCTAGCGGGGCCCCTTCTTGGGACAATGAGCAGTTCTTC.

This clone was recorded once. The rearrangement links TRBV18 to TRBJ1-3, with 7 bases identical to TRBD1. The germline CDR1 and CDR2 sequences are KGHSH and LQKENI. The CDR3 consists of 16 residues. Trimming removed 3 bases from V and 0 bases from J; junction bases left unmatched: 5. The CDR3 nucleotides read TGTGCCAGCTCACCTTTAGACAGGGCCTCTGGAAACACCATATATTTT. Protein sequence: CASSPLDRASGNTIYF.

The V and J genes are TRBV6-1 and TRBJ1-5; TRBD1 aligns across 7 bases. Germline V gene data show CDR1 as MNHNS and CDR2 as SASEGT. The CDR3 length is 15 residues. The J segment lost 3 bases and the V segment lost 8 bases, leaving 10 bases of the junction unmatched. The CDR3 DNA is TGTGCCAGCGAATCGACAGGGAATGACAATCAGCCCCAGCATTTT. Its translation is CASESTGNDNQPQHF.

This chain connects TRBV7-2 to TRBJ2-7, with a weak D call TRBD1 (6 bases). CDR3 length equals 18 residues. Germline CDR1 reads SGHTA; CDR2 reads FQGNSA. V lost 0 bases to trimming and J lost 5 bases, with 23 bases between them. CDR3 coding DNA: TGTGCCAGCAGCTTAGCCCTCAACCACTACACAGGGAACAACGAGCAGTACTTC. Translation gives CASSLALNHYTGNNEQYF.

This clone was seen more than once but under ten times. The genes are TRBV5-6 and TRBJ2-7, with TRBD1 matching 9 bases. CDR3 size: 16 residues. Looked up from germline, CDR1 is SGHDT and CDR2 is YYEEEE. With V trimmed by 0 bases and J by 2 bases, 6 bases remained unmatched. CDR3 loop: CASSLGPGQGPYEQYF. The CDR3 DNA reads as TGTGCCAGCAGCTTGGGACCGGGACAGGGTCCCTACGAGCAGTACTTC.

The chain links TRBV4-3 to TRBJ1-6; maybe TRBD1 (5 bases). V shed 5 bases and J shed 3 bases, with 11 bases lying between them. Germline assignment: CDR1 LGHNA and CDR2 YSLEER. CDR3 length: 15 amino acids. The CDR3 protein is CASSELQDYNSPLHF. The CDR3 region has the DNA TGCGCCAGCAGCGAATTACAGGACTATAATTCACCCCTCCACTTT.

The chain employs TRBV19 and TRBJ2-5; TRBD2 matches 10 bases. The germline gives CDR1 LNHDA, CDR2 SQIVND (reference sequence). V lost 0 bases to trimming and J lost 5 bases; unmatched junction nucleotides: 9. The CDR3 is made up of 17 amino acids. This CDR3 reads CASSIDPSGGAVETQYF. In DNA form, the CDR3 reads TGTGCCAGTAGTATAGATCCAAGCGGGGGGGCCGTTGAGACCCAGTACTTC.

J is TRBJ2-1 and V is TRBV19, with D hard to call. Germline loops: CDR1 LNHDA, CDR2 SQIVND (reference sequence). Trimming took off 7 bases at V and 4 bases at J, with 17 bases between the two ends. CDR3 length: 15 amino acids. The CDR3 is CASKPSSDSYNEQFF. Here the CDR3 DNA reads TGTGCCAGTAAGCCCTCCTCCGACTCGTACAATGAGCAGTTCTTC.

The rearrangement joins TRBV7-3 to TRBJ2-1, with 10 bases fitting TRBD1. Trimming removed 3 bases from V and 7 bases from J; junction bases left unmatched: 3. Germline V gene data show CDR1 as SGHTA and CDR2 as FQGTGA. This CDR3 comprises 14 residues. For the CDR3, the DNA is TGTGCCAGCAGCTTCATGGGACAGGGGAATGAGCAGTTCTTC. Encoded protein: CASSFMGQGNEQFF. Together with reference TRBV7-3 and TRBJ2-1, the CDR3 gives the full variable domain: GAGVSQTPSNKVTEKGKYVELRCDPISGHTALYWYRQSLGQGPEFLIYFQGTGAADDSGLPNDRFFAVRPEGSVSTLKIQRTERGDSAVYLCASSFMGQGNEQFFGPGTRLTVL.

This clone was seen once. CDR3 protein: CASSLSGRPNEQFF. The CDR3 bases are TGTGCCAGCAGCCTTAGCGGGAGGCCAAATGAGCAGTTCTTC. The chain carries TRBV7-9 and TRBJ2-1; 10 bases match TRBD2. The CDR3 length is 14 residues. Germline V gene data show CDR1 as SEHNR and CDR2 as FQNEAQ (reference sequence). Trimming at V came to 5 bases and at J to 7 bases, leaving 5 bases not matched to a gene.

The rearrangement links TRBV7-2 to TRBJ2-1; TRBD2 aligns across 14 bases. V was pared by 0 bases and J by 9 bases, with 10 bases of the junction left unmatched. Germline V lookup: CDR1 SGHTA, CDR2 FQGNSA. The CDR3 is 18 amino acids. The CDR3 reads CASSLAGLAGGQEREQFF. The CDR3, as DNA: TGTGCCAGCAGCTTAGCCGGACTAGCGGGGGGCCAGGAGCGTGAGCAGTTCTTC.

In this sample, this clone turned up a few times. The chain uses TRBV4-3 and TRBJ2-7; the D gene is possibly TRBD2 (6 bases). CDR1 and CDR2 (germline): LGHNA, YSLEER. The CDR3 length is 13 residues. The V end was cut by 0 bases, the J end by 3 bases, with 6 bases between. The CDR3 region has the DNA TGCGCCAGCAGCCAAGAGGGGGGCTACGAGCAGTACTTC. Amino acid sequence: CASSQEGGYEQYF.

The chain employs TRBV19 and TRBJ2-5; D not resolved. CDR1 and CDR2 (germline): LNHDA, SQIVND (reference sequence). This CDR3 spans 11 amino acids. V lost 3 bases and J 4 bases, leaving 3 bases between the germline ends. CDR3 region: CASSIRETQYF. Written as DNA, the CDR3 is TGTGCCAGTAGTATCCGAGAGACCCAGTACTTC.

This clone was seen a few times. The chain joins TRBV4-3 to TRBJ2-4; unclear D gene. This CDR3 is built from 15 residues. Germline CDR1 is LGHNA and CDR2 is YSLEER. The V end lost 1 base, the J end lost 5 bases, and 12 bases lay between the germline ends. The CDR3 coding sequence is TGCGCCAGCAGCCAAGGCCCGTGGCGGCAAAACATTCAGTACTTC. It specifies CASSQGPWRQNIQYF.

This chain uses TRBV5-1 with TRBJ1-1; D uncertain. Germline CDR1 reads SGHRS; CDR2 reads YFSETQ. The CDR3 covers 13 residues. The V end was cut by 4 bases, the J end by 0 bases, with 7 bases between. The CDR3 sequence: CASSPGVNTEAFF. The CDR3 DNA reads as TGCGCCAGCAGCCCGGGTGTGAACACTGAAGCTTTCTTT.

The rearrangement joins TRBV7-6 to TRBJ2-7; 14 bases are shared with TRBD2. Germline trimming cut 5 bases from V and 9 bases from J; bases unmatched to any gene: 6. The CDR3 has 14 residues. Per the germline V gene, CDR1 is SGHVS and CDR2 is FNYEAQ. The CDR3 DNA reads TGTGCCAGCAGCCTGACTAGCGGGGGGGCCATGCAGTACTTC. As protein: CASSLTSGGAMQYF.

The rearrangement links TRBV7-9 to TRBJ2-1; 12 bases map to TRBD2. Per germline, CDR1 SEHNR and CDR2 FQNEAQ (reference sequence). The CDR3 extends over 13 amino acids. The junction had 3 bases not matched to a gene; V was cut back by 5 bases and J by 10 bases. The CDR3 sequence is CASSLGTSGEQFF. Here the CDR3 DNA reads TGTGCCAGCAGCCTTGGGACTAGCGGGGAGCAGTTCTTC.

The chain couples TRBV7-2 to TRBJ2-1; D is undetermined. Germline V gene sequence: CDR1 SGHTA, CDR2 FQGNSA. Trimming cost V 0 bases and J 10 bases, with 10 bases left between them. The CDR3 covers 13 residues. This CDR3 reads CASSLARSREQFF. CDR3 in DNA: TGTGCCAGCAGCTTAGCACGGAGCCGCGAGCAGTTCTTC.

The chain uses TRBV1 and TRBJ2-1; TRBD2, the D gene given by the table, was not confirmed from the DNA. TRBV1 is marked as a pseudogene. The CDR3 contains 18 residues. The CDR3 DNA sequence: TGCACCAGCAGCCAACCTAAAAAGGGGTTCCGGGGGTACAATGAGCAGTTCTTC. As protein: CTSSQPKKGFRGYNEQFF.

The J gene is TRBJ2-3, the V gene TRBV15; D is unresolved. Germline lookup yields CDR1 LNHNV and CDR2 YYDKDF (reference sequence). CDR3 length: 15 amino acids. Trimming left V 1 base short and J 2 bases short, with 10 bases between. The chain's CDR3 is CATSRGREPTDTQYF. The CDR3, as DNA: TGTGCCACCAGCAGAGGAAGAGAGCCCACAGATACGCAGTATTTT. Variable domain in full (rest from reference TRBV15 and TRBJ2-3): DAMVIQNPRYQVTQFGKPVTLSCSQTLNHNVMYWYQQKSSQAPKLLFHYYDKDFNNEADTPDNFQSRRPNTSFCFLDIRSPGLGDTAMYLCATSRGREPTDTQYFGPGTRLTVL.

The chain uses TRBV9 and TRBJ2-1; D perhaps matches TRBD2 (5 bases). The CDR3 extends over 15 amino acids. Trimming removed 0 bases at V and 4 bases at J, with 11 bases between. In germline, CDR1 is SGDLS, CDR2 YYNGEE. The CDR3, as DNA: TGTGCCAGCAGCGTAGGTGATAGCGAGTACAATGAGCAGTTCTTC. It specifies CASSVGDSEYNEQFF.

In this sample, this clone turned up once. This chain uses TRBV5-4 with TRBJ2-1; 8 bases fit TRBD2. Unmatched junction bases numbered 13, after V lost 0 bases and J lost 2 bases. Germline lookup yields CDR1 SGHNT and CDR2 YYREEE (reference sequence). The length of the CDR3 is 19 residues. CDR3 region: CASSLESGRRGRTYNEQFF. In nucleotides, the CDR3 is TGTGCCAGCAGCTTGGAGAGCGGGAGACGAGGTCGGACCTACAATGAGCAGTTCTTC. Using reference TRBV5-4 and TRBJ2-1 for the parts outside the CDR3, the full variable domain is ETGVTQSPTHLIKTRGQQVTLRCSSQSGHNTVSWYQQALGQGPQFIFQYYREEENGRGNFPPRFSGLQFPNYSSELNVNALELDDSALYLCASSLESGRRGRTYNEQFFGPGTRLTVL.